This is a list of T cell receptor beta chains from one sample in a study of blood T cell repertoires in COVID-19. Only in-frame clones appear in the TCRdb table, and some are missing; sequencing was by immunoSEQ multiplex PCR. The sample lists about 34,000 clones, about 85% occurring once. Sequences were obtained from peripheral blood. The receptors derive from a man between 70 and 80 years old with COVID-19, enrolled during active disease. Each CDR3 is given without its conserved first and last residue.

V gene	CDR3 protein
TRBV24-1	ATSASGTGGSYNEQF
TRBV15	ATSREQGPAEAF
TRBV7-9	ASSVAGGSYEQY
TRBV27	ASSLDRGGSEQF
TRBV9	ASSVGVSSYNEQF
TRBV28	ASSQASSGNTIY
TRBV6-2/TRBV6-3	ASSYPGQPGANVLT
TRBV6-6	ASSYFATPTPGEQY
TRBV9	ASSVGSGGSVF
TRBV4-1	ASSHQLVTPDTQY
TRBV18	ASSQAGTGGYTQY
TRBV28	ASRVAGGSYEQF
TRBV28	ASSPVPGQALSD
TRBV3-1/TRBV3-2	ASSQVRYEQY
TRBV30	AWSVNGRNTIY
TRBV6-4	ASSVNRNTEAF
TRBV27	ASSLRSGSRTGELF
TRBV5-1	ASSFRGTGGGITGELF
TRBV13	ASSLDSGGLNTEAF
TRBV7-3	ASSLRGGSPTIGTQY
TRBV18	ASSPGTSGGDTQY
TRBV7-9	ASSPPGGRDTGELF
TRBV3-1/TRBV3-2	ASSQVGVGELF
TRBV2	ASSQTGYDTEAF
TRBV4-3	ASSYTLAGGFYEQY
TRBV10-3	AISTYSGRDSYNEQF
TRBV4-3	ASSQDIQQPQH
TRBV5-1	ASSLAGTILSYEQY
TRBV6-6	ASSGGQGRASGELF
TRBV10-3	AIRGLAGDRGTGELF
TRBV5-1	ASSGTTTYEQY
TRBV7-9	ASRPKSSYNSPLH
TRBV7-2	ASSLGSSGDGYT
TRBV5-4	ASSAGLAGPPSQY
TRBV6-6	ASSFRGGQPQH
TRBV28	ASSPPTGHGNTIY
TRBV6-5	ASSYSYQQGGQPQH
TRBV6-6	ASSPRQGTGETQY
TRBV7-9	ASSPKREEAGSYEQY
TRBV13	ASSSGQGGEQY
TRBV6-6	ASSLISGPHQAF
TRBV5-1	ASSPQMGAQDEQY
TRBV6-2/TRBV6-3	ASSGQGETQY
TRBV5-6	ASSWTGSYEQY
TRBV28	ASSLFASVSYNEQF
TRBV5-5	ASSSRTGLNTEAF
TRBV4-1	ASSQAGSGTTEAF
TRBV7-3	ASSWGLPNEQF